This T cell receptor (beta chain) emerged from a study of shared clonotypes between healthy human individuals (dated by TCRdb to between 2020 and 2021). In terms of the full investigation: A couple of women and three men aged 18 to 49 years were included in the cohort. For each donor, CD4 naive and CD4 memory were each run on three plates, CD8 naive on two plates, and CD8 memory on one plate. To estimate repertoire size and how much clonotype sharing occurs between individuals, the study deeply sequenced the blood TCR repertoires of roughly 5 healthy adults. Libraries were prepared and TCR repertoires were sequenced by different laboratories using diverse techniques, in order to increase sequencing depth and limit assay-specific biases. Leukapheresis yielded between about 0.9 and 9 billion PBMCs per donor. Findings and caveats that apply to the study as a whole: The small number of donors limited the genetic and exposure-history diversity represented. When a handful of donors were compared, the shared fraction of clonotypes was roughly 5% for naive CD4, roughly 3.3% for naive CD8, 2% to 2.5% for memory CD4, and 0.4% for memory CD8. Clonotypes shared by all four sorted-subset donors showed higher generation probabilities than non-shared clonotypes. Sampling was restricted to blood, and TCR repertoires in tissue are likely to differ from TCR repertoires in blood. Naive subsets generally had larger estimated clonotype richness than memory subsets did. Even with the large sequencing depth, rarefaction of the sorted-subset datasets indicated that sequencing was incomplete. Pairwise subsampling indicated that sequencing depth was expected to affect the degree of clonotype sharing among donors.

TCR CDR3 regions were amplified from genomic DNA by multiplex PCR using the deep immunoSEQ assay. Genomic DNA extracted from each cell subset was distributed evenly over all wells of several immunoSEQ 96-well plates, and each plate served as one replicate. Each replicate PCR for sorted subsets received roughly 0.2 ug genomic DNA, equal to about 30,000 T cell genomes. The purified libraries were quantified using a Qubit 3.0 fluorometer, sized with a Bioanalyzer 2100, and then quantified again using the KAPA Library Quantification kit. Every immunoSEQ 96-well plate was sequenced on a dedicated single-read 150-cycle Illumina NextSeq 550 flow cell. Per the source publication's procedure: Because the immunoSEQ output included only junctional sequences and no quality scores, the filtering could not be the same as the filtering used for full-length reads. Sequences were annotated with PyIR, a Python wrapper for IgBLAST v1.9, and V/J genes and CDR3 were assigned using IMGT germline references. Reads were filtered out if the reads had weak V/J assignments (E-value above 1e-6), no CDR3, stop codons, out-of-frame junctions, or ambiguous translated residues. V3J clonotypes were defined as sequences sharing the same inferred V gene, J gene, and CDR3 amino acid sequence. Percentage overlap between repertoires was calculated by dividing the number of shared unique clonotypes by the size of the smaller repertoire. Three approaches were used to assess repertoire richness: RTK rarefaction, the Chao1 estimator, and Recon v2.1 estimates of unobserved clonotypes. Generation probabilities for all TCRbeta clonotypes obtained by the gDNA method from a few donors were computed using OLGA. This is the immuneACCESS table as TCRdb keeps it, with only in-frame sequences that have V and J called. A part of the clones is gone; compared with another copy, unresolved V genes explain less than half, and the rest is unexplained. V and J calls plus clone size are reproduced from that table; the DNA served to infer D and trimming. The sample table records approximately 2.1 million clones; 85% to 95% of these occur just once. The ten largest clones capture about 0.39% of the sample.

As regards this clone: Which antigen it targets is not known. No quality values exist for individual bases; no much larger clone is one base distant.

The donors were healthy, HIV-negative adults with no recently reported acute infections or vaccinations. Every donor was a Caucasian adult living in Nashville, Tennessee, USA. CD4+ T cells were enriched through magnetic negative selection, after which naive cells were positively selected on CD45RA and the remaining negative fraction served as the memory subset. After blood collection by leukapheresis, PBMCs were isolated using Ficoll-Histopaque density gradient centrifugation and then cryopreserved in the vapor phase of liquid nitrogen. Analytical flow cytometry was used to check the purity and quantity of every magnetically sorted T cell population. Each sorted fraction had its genomic DNA isolated and then quantified by UV absorbance on a Nanodrop 2000c. This receptor was identified in a man in his late teens or twenties in good health. Some clones in this sample may be carry-over from other donors' samples. Sequencing was done on a sample of naive CD4+ T cells from PBMCs. This sample's cell subset or site label indicates: CD45RA+ positively selected.

The sequenced DNA: TGTGCCAGCAGCCCTGGGTTGAACCGCAATGAGCAGTTCTTC. This translates into CASSPGLNRNEQFF. Recombination joined TRBV7-2 with TRBJ2-1; no D gene can be assigned with confidence. The CDR3 starts with the cysteine, ends with the phenylalanine, and has 14 residues. The DNA shown is the 42-base CDR3, in frame from base 1. The trim is 5 bases for V and 6 bases for J, with a gap of 14 bases between the germline ends. The germline V gene sets CDR1 to SGHTA and CDR2 to FQGNSA.